Each of the 15 T cell receptor beta chains below was sequenced from the same sample in a study of T cell repertoires in cytomegalovirus infection. Their antigens remain unidentified. From the reads, TCRdb called clonotypes with MiXCR, one entry per CDR3 protein. The sample records 550,000 to 850,000 distinct CDR3 sequences, around a third being singletons. The starting material was cultured PBMCs, obtained from culture after CMV antigen stimulation. The receptors stem from a human donor in good health (CMV status not recorded). Some clones in this sample may be carry-over from other donors' samples.

The sample holds a few counts of this clonotype. The gene calls are TRBV12-3 or TRBV12-4 and TRBJ2-1; 12 bases match TRBD1. J was trimmed by 6 bases and V by 3 bases; bases with no gene match: 3. CDR3 length: 15 amino acids. The CDR3 DNA reads TGTGCCAGCAGTTTTGGGACAGGGGGCTTCAATGAGCAGTTCTTC. Translated, it gives CASSFGTGGFNEQFF.

The chain is built from TRBV12-3 or TRBV12-4 and TRBJ2-3; D ambiguous. CDR3 size: 14 residues. V dropped 2 bases and J dropped 4 bases, with 10 bases sitting between them. CDR3 in DNA: TGTGCCAGCAGTTTATCGATGGGCCCAGATACGCAGTATTTT. Protein sequence: CASSLSMGPDTQYF.

This clonotype was picked up many times. The rearrangement links TRBV7-2 to TRBJ2-1; 8 positions match TRBD2. CDR1 and CDR2 from the germline V gene are SGHTA and FQGNSA. With V trimmed by 1 base and J by 13 bases, 3 bases remained unmatched. There are 12 residues in the CDR3. CDR3 sequence reads: CASSLGTSTQFF. The DNA of the CDR3 is TGTGCCAGCAGCTTAGGGACTAGCACACAGTTCTTC. The whole variable domain, remainder taken from reference TRBV7-2 and TRBJ2-1, is GAGVSQSPSNKVTEKGKDVELRCDPISGHTALYWYRQSLGQGLEFLIYFQGNSAPDKSGLPSDRFSAERTGGSVSTLTIQRTQQEDSAVYLCASSLGTSTQFFGPGTRLTVL.

This clonotype has just a few counts. The rearrangement joins TRBV19 to TRBJ2-7; the D is unclear. The CDR3 runs 15 residues. CDR1 is LNHDA, CDR2 SQIVND, per germline (reference sequence). V lost 4 bases and J 3 bases, leaving 16 bases between the germline ends. The DNA for the CDR3 is TGTGCCAGTAGTAACCTACGGAGACCGGGCTACGAGCAGTACTTC. It yields the protein CASSNLRRPGYEQYF. Together with reference TRBV19 and TRBJ2-7, the CDR3 gives the full variable domain: DGGITQSPKYLFRKEGQNVTLSCEQNLNHDAMYWYRQDPGQGLRLIYYSQIVNDFQKGDIAEGYSVSREKKESFPLTVTSAQKNPTAFYLCASSNLRRPGYEQYFGPGTRLTVT.

The V gene is TRBV6-6, the J gene TRBJ2-5; 7 positions agree with TRBD2. CDR1 is MNHNY, CDR2 SVGAGI, per germline (reference sequence). The ends lost 6 bases at V and 1 base at J; junction bases unmatched: 5. The CDR3 length is 14 residues. For the CDR3, the DNA is TGTGCCAGCAGCTACCGACTAGCCCAAGAGACCCAGTACTTC. Residues: CASSYRLAQETQYF.

This clonotype showed up just a few times. The V call is TRBV5-5, the J call TRBJ1-1; D is unclear. The germline CDR1 and CDR2 sequences are SGHKS and YYEKEE (reference sequence). Trimming cost V 0 bases and J 4 bases, with 16 bases left between them. The CDR3 consists of 16 residues. The CDR3 loop reads CASSLGSLTVPTEAFF. DNA of the CDR3: TGTGCCAGCAGCTTGGGGAGCTTAACAGTCCCCACTGAAGCTTTCTTT.

The rearrangement links TRBV5-1 to TRBJ2-1, with 8 bases that match TRBD2. CDR3 length: 15 amino acids. Trimming at V came to 0 bases and at J to 8 bases, leaving 7 bases not matched to a gene. Germline values: CDR1 SGHRS, CDR2 YFSETQ. The CDR3 coding sequence is TGCGCCAGCAGCTTGGGACTAGCGCTCACGGATGAGCAGTTCTTC. This sequence encodes CASSLGLALTDEQFF.

This clonotype has a count of ten or more. This chain uses TRBV7-2 with TRBJ2-2; either TRBD1 or TRBD2 may supply D (5 bases each). Trimming pared 5 bases from V and 6 bases from J, leaving 16 bases between. CDR1 is SGHTA, CDR2 FQGNSA, per germline. CDR3 length: 15 amino acids. CDR3 sequence reads: CASSPYLRDPGELFF. For the CDR3, the DNA is TGTGCCAGCAGCCCGTACCTCCGGGACCCCGGGGAGCTGTTTTTT.

This clonotype was seen only a few times. For the CDR3, the DNA is TGTGCCAGCAGCTTAGATGCAGCGGCCCTCACCTACGAGCAGTACTTC. As protein: CASSLDAAALTYEQYF. This sequence joins TRBV7-2 and TRBJ2-7, with D possibly matching TRBD2 (5 bases). V gave up 1 base and J gave up 2 bases, with 15 bases separating them. This CDR3 contains 16 residues. Germline assignment: CDR1 SGHTA and CDR2 FQGNSA.

This clonotype was seen just once. The CDR3 end shows no conserved phenylalanine or tryptophan, and so a read error is likely. The chain uses TRBV20-1 and TRBJ2-7; D gene ambiguous. V lost 3 bases, J lost 3 bases, and 12 bases lay in between. The germline CDR1 and CDR2 sequences are DFQATT and SNEGSKA (reference sequence). The CDR3 runs to 13 residues. CDR3 protein: CSASTTPDYEQYC. CDR3 sequence (DNA): TGCAGTGCTAGCACCACACCAGACTACGAGCAGTACTGC.

The rearrangement uses TRBV18 and TRBJ1-2; D uncertain. Looked up from germline, CDR1 is KGHSH and CDR2 is LQKENI. V was pared by 2 bases and J by 7 bases, with 17 bases between. CDR3 length: 15 amino acids. The DNA of the CDR3 is TGTGCCAGCTCACCAGATTCCCGGGCGGATGGTGGCTACACCTTC. Encoded protein: CASSPDSRADGGYTF.

The chain joins TRBV6-6 to TRBJ2-1, with 10 nucleotides matching TRBD2. CDR3 size: 15 residues. Trimming at V came to 6 bases and at J to 9 bases, leaving 11 bases not matched to a gene. Germline CDR1 MNHNY, CDR2 SVGAGI (reference sequence). The CDR3 here is CASRNSGRLISEQFF. The CDR3 DNA reads as TGTGCCAGCAGGAATAGCGGGAGGCTTATATCTGAGCAGTTCTTC.

At least ten counts were recorded for this clonotype. The genes are TRBV7-2 and TRBJ1-5; D unresolved. V lost 5 bases to trimming and J lost 4 bases, with 15 bases between them. The length of the CDR3 is 15 residues. CDR1 is SGHTA, CDR2 FQGNSA, per germline. The CDR3 nucleotides read TGTGCCAGCAGCCGTGTGGCAGCTTGGAATCAGCCCCAGCATTTT. Translated: CASSRVAAWNQPQHF.

This clonotype has at least ten counts. This chain joins TRBV7-8 and TRBJ1-5, with 11 bases that match TRBD1. The CDR3 length is 16 residues. The germline gives CDR1 SGHVS, CDR2 FQNEAQ. Losses at the gene ends were 1 base for V and 7 bases for J; bases not matched to a gene: 6. CDR3 DNA: TGTGCCAGCAGCTTAGTGCAGGGACAGGGGGGACAGCCCCAGCATTTT. Protein product: CASSLVQGQGGQPQHF.

In its sample, this clonotype was seen a few times. The CDR3, as DNA: TGTGCCAGCAGCCCCTGGGGCGGGGGGGCCTACAATGAGCAGTTCTTC. Its translation is CASSPWGGGAYNEQFF. The chain uses TRBV7-2 and TRBJ2-1, with TRBD2 identical over 9 bases. Looked up from germline, CDR1 is SGHTA and CDR2 is FQGNSA. V lost 5 bases to trimming and J lost 2 bases; unmatched junction nucleotides: 7. CDR3 size: 16 residues. The full variable domain, with the rest looked up from reference TRBV7-2 and TRBJ2-1, is GAGVSQSPSNKVTEKGKDVELRCDPISGHTALYWYRQSLGQGLEFLIYFQGNSAPDKSGLPSDRFSAERTGGSVSTLTIQRTQQEDSAVYLCASSPWGGGAYNEQFFGPGTRLTVL.